Listed below are T cell receptor beta chains from one sample, sequenced in a study of cytomegalovirus exposure and HLA in healthy donors. Repertoires were generated with immunoSEQ multiplex PCR, while TCRdb's copy carries only in-frame clones and drops some. Of about 77,000 clones in the sample, roughly 78% were seen once. The sample consisted of PBMCs. The receptors come from a man aged 35-49 years in good health and CMV-seronegative. Each CDR3 is given with its conserved first and last residue. The D gene is left open where the match is weak. Expanded clones are given a class, and other clones once, few, many or no size at all.

>NA|NA|TRBJ2-1|TRBV5-1
CASSLISGGPNEQFF
TGCGCCAGCAGCCTCATTTCAGGAGGGCCCAATGAGCAGTTCTTC
>TRBD2|NA|TRBJ2-7|TRBV10-3
CAISPSSGRAGSYEQYF
TGTGCCATCAGTCCATCTAGCGGGAGGGCTGGCTCCTACGAGCAGTACTTC
>NA|NA|TRBJ1-3|TRBV7-2
CASSLTSSGNTIYF
TGTGCCAGCAGCTTAACGAGCTCTGGAAACACCATATATTTT
>TRBD1|NA|TRBJ2-6|TRBV9
CASSVAGTGGAGGANVLTF
TGTGCCAGCAGCGTAGCTGGGACAGGGGGCGCGGGTGGGGCCAACGTCCTGACTTTC
>TRBD1|NA|TRBJ2-5|TRBV2
CASSSGTGGQETQYF
TGTGCCAGCAGTTCCGGGACAGGGGGCCAAGAGACCCAGTACTTC
>TRBD1|once|TRBJ1-1|TRBV28
CASSPLTGGAFTEAFF
TGTGCCAGCAGCCCTCTAACAGGGGGCGCGTTCACTGAAGCTTTCTTT
>TRBD1|NA|TRBJ2-3|TRBV7-2
CASSPSGTGATDTQYF
TGTGCCAGCAGTCCGTCCGGGACAGGGGCGACAGATACGCAGTATTTT
>TRBD1|NA|TRBJ2-4|TRBV28
CASSPWDSKNIQYF
TGTGCCAGCAGTCCTTGGGACAGCAAAAACATTCAGTACTTC
>NA|NA|TRBJ2-3|TRBV5-1
CASSSGLGGTQYF
TGCGCCAGCAGCTCAGGACTAGGGGGTACGCAGTATTTT
>NA|NA|TRBJ2-1|TRBV7-9
CASSHRDSPNEQFF
TGTGCCAGCAGCCATCGGGACTCCCCCAATGAGCAGTTCTTC
>NA|NA|TRBJ2-1|TRBV4-1
CASSQVTREQFF
TGCGCCAGCAGCCAAGTTACTCGAGAGCAGTTCTTC
>NA|NA|TRBJ1-2|TRBV10-3
CAISLPGDGGYTF
TGTGCCATCAGTTTACCGGGGGACGGGGGCTACACCTTC
>TRBD2|NA|TRBJ2-2|TRBV9
CASSGLAGSAGELFF
TGTGCCAGCAGCGGACTAGCGGGTTCTGCCGGGGAGCTGTTTTTT
>TRBD1|NA|TRBJ1-5|TRBV5-6
CASSLWDRVQPQHF
TGTGCCAGCAGCTTGTGGGACAGGGTTCAGCCCCAGCATTTT
>TRBD1|NA|TRBJ2-2|TRBV7-2
CASSPFPETGVTGELFF
TGTGCCAGCAGCCCCTTTCCCGAGACAGGGGTGACCGGGGAGCTGTTTTTT
>TRBD2|NA|TRBJ2-5|TRBV7-3
CASSSAGGLETQYF
TGTGCCAGCAGCTCAGCGGGAGGTTTAGAGACCCAGTACTTC
>NA|NA|TRBJ2-7|TRBV6-1
CASSEGGGSYEQYF
TGTGCCAGCAGTGAAGGCGGAGGATCCTACGAGCAGTACTTC
>NA|once|TRBJ2-2|TRBV5-6
CASSLFRDSNTGELFF
TGTGCCAGCAGCTTGTTCCGGGACTCTAACACCGGGGAGCTGTTTTTT
>TRBD2|NA|TRBJ2-1|TRBV19
CASGASGGLYNEQFF
TGTGCCAGTGGGGCTAGCGGGGGCCTTTACAATGAGCAGTTCTTC
>NA|NA|TRBJ2-4|TRBV5-8
CASSLRGRDSPHYF
TGTGCCAGCAGCTTGAGGGGGAGGGACTCGCCCCACTACTTC
>NA|NA|TRBJ2-2|TRBV9
CASSVHRNTGELFF
TGTGCCAGCAGCGTACACAGGAACACCGGGGAGCTGTTTTTT
>NA|NA|TRBJ2-4|TRBV7-2
CASSLHGRKNIQYF
TGTGCCAGCAGCTTACATGGCAGAAAAAACATTCAGTACTTC